This TCR beta chain was sequenced for a study of beta chain features in type 1 diabetes. Findings of the study overall: Highly expressing activated T cells could be over-counted with a cDNA template. Moderately but significantly shorter TCRB CDR3s were found in Type 1 diabetes patients in all four CD4+ subsets. Junctions at VDJ sites from type 1 diabetes patients had fewer insertions and more deletions.

The isolated RNA, all of it, was reverse transcribed, so expressed TCRB transcripts were what got sequenced. The method was immunoSEQ multiplex PCR; TCRdb's version includes in-frame clones alone and lacks a portion of them. Among approximately 60,000 clones, approximately 52% were seen once, and the ten largest hold roughly 2.6%. V was shortened by 8 bases and J by 3 bases, with 20 bases between the two germline ends. Germline CDR1 is SEHNR and CDR2 is FQNEAQ (reference sequence). There are 16 residues in the CDR3. It was via CD45RO/CCR7/CD25/CD127/CD95/CD27 that CD4+ naive, central memory, regulatory and stem cell-like memory cells were sorted. As concerns this clone: No antigen is known for it.

Sequencing was carried out using Tregs from blood. This clonotype was obtained from a woman aged 35 to 49 with type 1 diabetes. This chain links TRBV7-9 with TRBJ1-3; tentatively, D is TRBD1 (6 bases). This CDR3 reads CASHQRAGEFGNTIYF. The CDR3 bases are TGTGCCAGCCACCAAAGAGCAGGGGAGTTTGGAAACACCATATATTTT.